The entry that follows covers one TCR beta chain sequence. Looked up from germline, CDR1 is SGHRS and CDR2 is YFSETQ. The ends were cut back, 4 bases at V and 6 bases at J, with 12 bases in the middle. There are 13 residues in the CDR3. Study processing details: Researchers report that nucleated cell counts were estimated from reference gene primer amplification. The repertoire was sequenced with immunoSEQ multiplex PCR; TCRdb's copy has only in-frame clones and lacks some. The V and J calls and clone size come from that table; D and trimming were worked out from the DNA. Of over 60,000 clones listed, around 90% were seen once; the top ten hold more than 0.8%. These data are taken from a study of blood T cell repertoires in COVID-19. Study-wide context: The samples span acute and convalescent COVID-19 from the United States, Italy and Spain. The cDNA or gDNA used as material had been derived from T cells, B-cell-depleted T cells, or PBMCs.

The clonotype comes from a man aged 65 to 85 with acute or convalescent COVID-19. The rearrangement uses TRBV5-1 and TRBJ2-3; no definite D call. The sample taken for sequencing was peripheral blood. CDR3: CASSQALADTQYF. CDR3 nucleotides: TGCGCCAGCAGCCAAGCTCTTGCCGATACGCAGTATTTT.